Below are 29 T cell receptor beta chains sequenced from a single sample in a study of cytomegalovirus exposure and HLA in healthy donors. Primers included in the PCR were 60 Vbeta and 13 Jbeta primers. Method: immunoSEQ multiplex PCR; TCRdb's copy keeps in-frame clones and lacks some. The sample data list 200,000 to 250,000 clones. What was sequenced was PBMCs. These receptor sequences come from a girl aged 2-9 years in good health and CMV-seropositive.

The chain is built from TRBV10-1 and TRBJ1-4, with 12 bases aligning to TRBD1. The CDR3 has 17 residues. Germline V gene sequence: CDR1 WNHNN, CDR2 SYGVQD (reference sequence). J lost 4 bases, V lost 10 bases, and 13 bases had no gene match. Here the CDR3 reads CAIPGQGAIFFNEKLFF. In nucleotides, the CDR3 is TGCGCCATACCGGGACAGGGGGCAATTTTTTTTAATGAAAAACTGTTTTTT.

The chain is built from TRBV5-4 and TRBJ2-5, with TRBD2 identical over 11 bases. CDR1 SGHNT and CDR2 YYREEE come from the germline V gene (reference sequence). This CDR3 has 15 amino acids. With V trimmed by 1 base and J by 5 bases, 4 bases remained unmatched. This CDR3 is CASSLTSGSGETQYF. For the CDR3, the DNA is TGTGCCAGCAGCTTGACTAGCGGGAGTGGGGAGACCCAGTACTTC.

This chain uses TRBV5-4 with TRBJ1-1; no firm D call. The ends were cut back, 0 bases at V and 7 bases at J, with 10 bases in the middle. Germline CDR1 and CDR2: SGHNT and YYREEE (reference sequence). CDR3 size: 13 residues. For the CDR3, the DNA is TGTGCCAGCAGCTTGGAGGCCTGGAGTGAAGCTTTCTTT. It translates to CASSLEAWSEAFF. Together with reference TRBV5-4 and TRBJ1-1, the CDR3 gives the full variable domain: ETGVTQSPTHLIKTRGQQVTLRCSSQSGHNTVSWYQQALGQGPQFIFQYYREEENGRGNFPPRFSGLQFPNYSSELNVNALELDDSALYLCASSLEAWSEAFFGQGTRLTVV.

The V call is TRBV7-2, the J call TRBJ2-4; D possibly corresponds to TRBD1 (5 bases). CDR3 length: 15 amino acids. Trimming pared 1 base from V and 0 bases from J, leaving 7 bases between. The germline CDR1 and CDR2 sequences are SGHTA and FQGNSA. The CDR3: CASSLEGIAKNIQYF. The CDR3 DNA is TGTGCCAGCAGCTTAGAGGGGATAGCCAAAAACATTCAGTACTTC.

The V and J genes are TRBV28 and TRBJ1-5; 7 bases are shared with TRBD1. The V gene's germline CDR1 is MDHEN and CDR2 SYDVKM. The CDR3 runs to 13 residues. The V segment lost 5 bases and the J segment 7 bases; nucleotides outside the gene matches: 5. The CDR3, as DNA: TGTGCCAGCAGTAAAACAGGGGTCCAGCCCCAGCATTTT. Translated: CASSKTGVQPQHF.

This chain joins TRBV29-1 and TRBJ2-3, with 8 nucleotides matching TRBD1. V dropped 6 bases and J dropped 3; count of bases not matched to a gene: 5. The germline V gene encodes CDR1 SQVTM and CDR2 ANQGSEA. The CDR3 is 13 amino acids. This CDR3 reads CSVSGGMTDTQYF. Here the CDR3 DNA reads TGCAGCGTCTCAGGGGGCATGACAGATACGCAGTATTTT.

V usage is TRBV7-2 and J usage is TRBJ1-1, with a weak D call TRBD1 (6 bases). This CDR3 spans 15 amino acids. V dropped 3 bases and J dropped 3 bases, with 14 bases sitting between them. Germline V lookup: CDR1 SGHTA, CDR2 FQGNSA. Here the CDR3 reads CASSFSSTGHTEAFF. CDR3 DNA sequence: TGTGCCAGCAGCTTTTCTTCTACAGGGCACACTGAAGCTTTCTTT.

This chain connects TRBV10-3 to TRBJ2-7, with 7 bases fitting TRBD2. V trimming: 8 bases; J trimming: 6 bases; junction bases outside the gene matches: 22. Germline CDR1 reads ENHRY; CDR2 reads SYGVKD. The CDR3 runs to 17 residues. The CDR3 sequence: CAIRQSGEKNWNPEQYF. In DNA form, the CDR3 reads TGTGCCATCCGGCAAAGCGGGGAGAAGAACTGGAACCCCGAGCAGTACTTC.

The J gene is TRBJ1-5, the V gene TRBV6-6; D is possibly TRBD1 (5 bases). V lost 2 bases, J lost 7 bases, and 12 bases lay in between. The germline V gene has CDR1 MNHNY and CDR2 SVGAGI (reference sequence). CDR3 length: 14 residues. Here the CDR3 reads CASSYAGEGQPQHF. In DNA, the CDR3 is TGTGCCAGCAGTTACGCGGGGGAAGGGCAGCCCCAGCATTTT.

The J gene is TRBJ1-2, the V gene TRBV20-1; 7 bases align to TRBD1. The CDR3 runs to 11 residues. CDR1 is DFQATT, CDR2 SNEGSKA, per germline (reference sequence). This CDR3 is CSAGGHYGYTF. The CDR3 DNA follows: TGCAGCGCAGGGGGTCACTATGGCTACACCTTC.

This chain uses TRBV4-1 with TRBJ2-7; no firm D call. Germline-derived CDR1 and CDR2 are MGHRA and YSYEKL. Trimming took off 1 base at V and 2 bases at J, with 18 bases between the two ends. The CDR3 is 17 amino acids. The CDR3 region has the DNA TGCGCCAGCAGCCAAGTAGGCTGGGCAGATCCTCCCTACGAGCAGTACTTC. It yields the protein CASSQVGWADPPYEQYF.

Concerning this clone: Other DNA variants within this sample encode the same CDR3. The chain employs TRBV19 and TRBJ1-1, with TRBD1 as a possible D gene (6 bases). Looked up from germline, CDR1 is LNHDA and CDR2 is SQIVND (reference sequence). V was cut by 3 bases and J by 4 bases, with 15 bases left in between. This CDR3 comprises 15 residues. In nucleotides, the CDR3 is TGTGCCAGTAGTATTGTCGACAGGCCCTTCACTGAAGCTTTCTTT. This gives the protein CASSIVDRPFTEAFF. The variable domain in full, completed from reference TRBV19 and TRBJ1-1, reads DGGITQSPKYLFRKEGQNVTLSCEQNLNHDAMYWYRQDPGQGLRLIYYSQIVNDFQKGDIAEGYSVSREKKESFPLTVTSAQKNPTAFYLCASSIVDRPFTEAFFGQGTRLTVV.

CDR3 sequence: CASSSEETQYF. The CDR3 DNA reads TGTGCCAGCAGCTCGGAAGAGACCCAGTACTTC. The J gene is TRBJ2-5, the V gene TRBV7-6; D gene ambiguous. Germline CDR1 reads SGHVS; CDR2 reads FNYEAQ. V gave up 4 bases and J gave up 3 bases, with 3 bases separating them. CDR3 length equals 11 residues.

The V gene is TRBV2, the J gene TRBJ1-3, with 7 bases identical to TRBD1. With 1 base clipped from V and 8 bases from J, the junction kept 5 bases outside the gene matches. Germline loops: CDR1 SNHLY, CDR2 FYNNEI. This CDR3 is built from 14 residues. For the CDR3, the DNA is TGTGCCAGCAGTGAAGAAGGGGGCGGGGACACCATATATTTT. This codes for CASSEEGGGDTIYF. Filled out from reference TRBV2 and TRBJ1-3, the complete variable domain reads EPEVTQTPSHQVTQMGQEVILRCVPISNHLYFYWYRQILGQKVEFLVSFYNNEISEKSEIFDDQFSVERPDGSNFTLKIRSTKLEDSAMYFCASSEEGGGDTIYFGEGSWLTVV.

This chain joins TRBV28 and TRBJ2-7, with D possibly matching TRBD1 (6 bases). Looked up from germline, CDR1 is MDHEN and CDR2 is SYDVKM. This CDR3 contains 15 residues. V lost 6 bases, J lost 2 bases, and 17 bases lay in between. CDR3 protein: CASSGGQGWTYEQYF. For the CDR3, the DNA is TGTGCCAGCAGCGGCGGTCAGGGGTGGACCTACGAGCAGTACTTC.

The chain has TRBV4-1 and TRBJ1-4; 7 nucleotides align to TRBD1. Losses at the gene ends were 1 base for V and 4 bases for J; bases not matched to a gene: 3. The CDR3 sequence is 15 residues long. The germline V gene has CDR1 MGHRA and CDR2 YSYEKL. For the CDR3, the DNA is TGCGCCAGCAGCCAAGGGACAGGCGGTAATGAAAAACTGTTTTTT. Its protein product is CASSQGTGGNEKLFF.

The genes are TRBV27 and TRBJ2-2, with 11 bases aligning to TRBD2. CDR1 is MNHEY, CDR2 SMNVEV, per germline (reference sequence). V was clipped by 8 bases and J by 6 bases; unmatched bases: 8. The CDR3 length is 15 residues. The CDR3 DNA reads as TGTGCCAGCCGTCGTCGACTAGCGGGATCCGGGGAGCTGTTTTTT. This sequence encodes CASRRRLAGSGELFF.

The rearrangement joins TRBV5-1 to TRBJ2-2; a possible D gene is TRBD1 (5 bases). CDR1 and CDR2 (germline): SGHRS, YFSETQ. The germline V and J ends were trimmed by 0 bases and 6 bases, with 12 bases remaining between them. The CDR3 loop spans 15 amino acids. CDR3 nucleotide sequence: TGCGCCAGCAGCTTGGGATCGGAAGGGGCCGGGGAGCTGTTTTTT. This codes for CASSLGSEGAGELFF.

V gene TRBV7-2 combines with J gene TRBJ2-5; D might be TRBD1 (5 bases). The CDR3 spans 15 residues. The germline V gene has CDR1 SGHTA and CDR2 FQGNSA. The V end was cut by 4 bases, the J end by 5 bases, with 17 bases between. CDR3 protein: CASSSRGQGFETQYF. In DNA form, the CDR3 reads TGTGCCAGCAGCTCCCGTGGGCAGGGCTTTGAGACCCAGTACTTC.

The CDR3 loop reads CASSIIAGGPADTQYF. The CDR3 bases are TGTGCCAGCAGCATAATAGCGGGAGGGCCCGCAGATACGCAGTATTTT. The J gene is TRBJ2-3, the V gene TRBV7-2; TRBD2 matches at 11 bases. The germline V gene encodes CDR1 SGHTA and CDR2 FQGNSA. The CDR3 has 16 residues. V lost 5 bases, J lost 4 bases, and 8 bases stayed unmatched.

This chain links TRBV4-2 with TRBJ2-5; 10 nucleotides agree with TRBD2. Germline CDR1 LGHNA, CDR2 YNFKEQ. The J segment lost 5 bases and the V segment lost 1 base, leaving 13 bases of the junction unmatched. This CDR3 has 18 amino acids. The CDR3 nucleotides are TGTGCCAGCAGCCAAGGCCTAGCGGGAGAGCGGGGATGGGAGACCCAGTACTTC. This encodes CASSQGLAGERGWETQYF.

The genes are TRBV7-9 and TRBJ2-1; 7 bases match TRBD2. The germline V gene has CDR1 SEHNR and CDR2 FQNEAQ (reference sequence). The CDR3 contains 16 residues. The V and J ends lost 0 bases and 1 base, in that order; junction bases with no gene match: 3. The DNA of the CDR3 is TGTGCCAGCAGCTTAGCCCTAGCGGTATCCTACAATGAGCAGTTCTTC. It translates to CASSLALAVSYNEQFF.

About this clone itself: Other DNA sequences from this sample encode an identical CDR3 as well. The chain carries TRBV29-1 and TRBJ1-1; D is undetermined. With 1 base removed from V and 0 bases from J, the gap between germline ends came to 6 bases. This CDR3 has 13 residues. In germline, CDR1 is SQVTM, CDR2 ANQGSEA. The CDR3 loop reads CSVEGRLNTEAFF. The CDR3 DNA follows: TGCAGCGTTGAAGGGCGGCTGAACACTGAAGCTTTCTTT.

The CDR3 DNA reads TGTGCCAGCGGGGGACAGGGTACGAGCGGCTACACCTTC. It encodes CASGGQGTSGYTF. The chain carries TRBV2 and TRBJ1-2; 9 bases match TRBD1. CDR1 and CDR2 from the germline V gene are SNHLY and FYNNEI. The junction had 9 bases not matched to a gene; V was cut back by 8 bases and J by 8 bases. This CDR3 has 13 amino acids.

The chain is built from TRBV28 and TRBJ1-5; D not resolved. V lost 8 bases, J lost 1 base, and 15 bases lay in between. Germline V lookup: CDR1 MDHEN, CDR2 SYDVKM. CDR3 size: 15 residues. In DNA form, the CDR3 reads TGTGCCAGCGGCCGGGTGGGGAGAAGCAATCAGCCCCAGCATTTT. It translates to CASGRVGRSNQPQHF.

The rearrangement uses TRBV7-9 and TRBJ2-7, with 8 bases matching TRBD2. Germline V gene lookup returns CDR1 SEHNR and CDR2 FQNEAQ (reference sequence). Losses at the gene ends were 4 bases for V and 6 bases for J; bases not matched to a gene: 11. This CDR3 contains 15 residues. The CDR3 protein is CASSSTSAHPLEQYF. The CDR3 DNA reads as TGTGCCAGCAGCTCGACTAGCGCCCATCCCCTCGAGCAGTACTTC.

The V and J genes are TRBV11-2 and TRBJ1-5, with D unclear. The CDR3 extends over 14 amino acids. CDR1 and CDR2 from the germline V gene are SGHAT and FQNNGV. Trimming took 5 bases from V and 7 from J, leaving 15 bases between them. CDR3 in DNA: TGTGCCAGCAGCGATCTGGGAGGGCCCCAGCCCCAGCATTTT. Residues: CASSDLGGPQPQHF.

This chain connects TRBV5-1 to TRBJ1-1; 7 bases fit TRBD1. Germline V gene data show CDR1 as SGHRS and CDR2 as YFSETQ. CDR3 size: 14 residues. The V and J ends lost 4 bases and 1 base, in that order; junction bases with no gene match: 4. The CDR3 loop is CASSAGQPNTEAFF. CDR3 DNA: TGCGCCAGCAGCGCGGGACAGCCGAACACTGAAGCTTTCTTT.

The rearrangement uses TRBV6-1 and TRBJ1-2; 8 bases match TRBD1. CDR1 is MNHNS and CDR2 is SASEGT in the germline V gene. The CDR3 covers 13 residues. V lost 2 bases to trimming and J lost 4 bases; unmatched junction nucleotides: 0. In DNA form, the CDR3 reads TGTGCCAGCAGTGAAACAGGGGGCTATGGCTACACCTTC. Protein product: CASSETGGYGYTF.